Following are 23 T cell receptor beta chains from one sample sequenced in a study of CD8 T cells in ankylosing spondylitis (dated by TCRdb to the late 2010s). On the study overall, not on this receptor specifically: Blood from ankylosing spondylitis patients appeared to be characterized by a TCR beta motif composed of roughly 8 highly homologous amino acid variants.

Libraries were prepared through 5' RACE. Data came from an Illumina HiSeq 2500. TCRdb reanalyzed the raw reads on its own, using fastp at Q25 for trimming and MiXCR for clone calling, and kept in-frame beta chains. All rows with the same CDR3 protein become a single entry with the most common DNA and genes. The sample table contains approximately 400,000 distinct CDR3 sequences; only one count was recorded for roughly 26% of them. 0.89% of the sample belongs to the ten largest clones. Antigens for these TCRs are unknown. Sequenced material: blood, either unsorted or a sorted T cell fraction (not recorded which). The receptors stem from a male donor with ankylosing spondylitis.

This clonotype came up a few times. V gene TRBV3-1 combines with J gene TRBJ2-1; maybe TRBD2 (5 bases). The CDR3 spans 15 residues. From germline, CDR1 is LGHDT and CDR2 YNNKEL (reference sequence). V was clipped by 0 bases and J by 3 bases, with 9 bases between them. CDR3 bases: TGTGCCAGCAGCCAAGAAGTGGCGGGCTACAATGAGCAGTTCTTC. Its protein product is CASSQEVAGYNEQFF.

The rearrangement uses TRBV6-6 and TRBJ1-3; no firm D call. CDR3 length equals 13 residues. Trimming removed 6 bases at V and 0 bases at J, with 6 bases between. The germline V gene encodes CDR1 MNHNY and CDR2 SVGAGI (reference sequence). The CDR3 region is CASSGSSGNTIYF. In nucleotides, the CDR3 is TGTGCCAGCAGCGGGAGCTCTGGAAACACCATATATTTT.

The V gene is TRBV5-1, the J gene TRBJ1-1; no clear D gene. CDR1 SGHRS and CDR2 YFSETQ come from the germline V gene. The CDR3 sequence is 14 residues long. Deletions cut 4 bases from V and 4 bases from J, with 14 bases between. CDR3: CASSLFGEGTEAFF. The CDR3 region has the DNA TGCGCCAGCAGCCTTTTCGGGGAGGGCACTGAAGCTTTCTTT.

The J gene is TRBJ1-3, the V gene TRBV5-1; D ambiguous. Germline lookup yields CDR1 SGHRS and CDR2 YFSETQ. The CDR3 spans 16 residues. The V end lost 0 bases, the J end lost 0 bases, and 10 bases lay between the germline ends. CDR3 DNA sequence: TGCGCCAGCAGCTTGGCCGGTGAATTCTCTGGAAACACCATATATTTT. It specifies CASSLAGEFSGNTIYF.

The chain employs TRBV29-1 and TRBJ2-7; D is possibly TRBD1 (6 bases). CDR1 is SQVTM, CDR2 ANQGSEA, per germline. CDR3 length: 13 residues. V was cut by 3 bases and J by 6 bases, with 15 bases left in between. The CDR3 region is CSVDLQGGGEQYF. CDR3 sequence (DNA): TGCAGCGTTGACTTACAGGGTGGCGGCGAGCAGTACTTC.

A few counts support this clonotype. V gene TRBV3-1 combines with J gene TRBJ2-2, with 12 nucleotides matching TRBD2. CDR1 and CDR2 (germline): LGHDT, YNNKEL (reference sequence). The CDR3 runs 16 residues. Trimming cost V 6 bases and J 4 bases; bases outside gene matches: 6. The CDR3 DNA reads TGTGCCAGCAGTCCGCTAGCGGGAGGGATCACCGGGGAGCTGTTTTTT. The encoded protein is CASSPLAGGITGELFF.

The rearrangement links TRBV5-1 to TRBJ2-3, with unresolved D. V shed 0 bases and J shed 5 bases, with 7 bases lying between them. Germline V gene data show CDR1 as SGHRS and CDR2 as YFSETQ. The CDR3 is 13 amino acids. The DNA for the CDR3 is TGCGCCAGCAGCTTGGAGGGATTAGATACGCAGTATTTT. Amino acids: CASSLEGLDTQYF.

This clonotype appeared a few times. The chain couples TRBV15 to TRBJ2-7; TRBD1 aligns across 8 bases. The germline gives CDR1 LNHNV, CDR2 YYDKDF (reference sequence). V was pared by 5 bases and J by 4 bases, with 1 base of the junction left unmatched. There are 12 residues in the CDR3. The CDR3 protein is CATSGDRYEQYF. The DNA for the CDR3 is TGTGCCACCAGCGGGGACAGGTACGAGCAGTACTTC.

The V and J genes are TRBV12-3 or TRBV12-4 and TRBJ1-6; D not certain. V was trimmed by 4 bases and J by 7 bases, leaving 11 bases between them. CDR3 length equals 14 residues. The CDR3 sequence: CASSSAGSNSPLHF. CDR3 DNA sequence: TGTGCCAGCAGTTCCGCTGGGAGCAATTCACCCCTCCACTTT.

This clonotype showed up just a few times. The chain employs TRBV7-9 and TRBJ1-6, with 7 positions matching TRBD1. Germline V CDR1 and CDR2: SEHNR, FQNEAQ (reference sequence). V was clipped by 5 bases and J by 10 bases; unmatched bases: 11. The CDR3 runs to 15 residues. CDR3 bases: TGTGCCAGCAGCGATAGACAGGGAGTAGACTCACCCCTCCACTTT. Its protein product is CASSDRQGVDSPLHF.

The chain recombines TRBV7-2 with TRBJ1-3; D is unresolved. The length of the CDR3 is 13 residues. Germline CDR1 reads SGHTA; CDR2 reads FQGNSA. V lost 5 bases and J 6 bases, leaving 11 bases between the germline ends. The CDR3 DNA sequence: TGTGCCAGCAGCCTCGGCTCGGCAAACACCATATATTTT. Its protein is CASSLGSANTIYF.

The CDR3 coding sequence is TGTGCCAGCACTCGACAGACCAATCAGCCCCAGCATTTT. It specifies CASTRQTNQPQHF. V is TRBV2 and J is TRBJ1-5; D might be TRBD1 (5 bases). The V end was cut by 7 bases, the J end by 3 bases, with 10 bases between. Per the germline V gene, CDR1 is SNHLY and CDR2 is FYNNEI. This CDR3 spans 13 amino acids.

The chain recombines TRBV10-3 with TRBJ1-5; TRBD1 agrees at 8 bases. J was trimmed by 6 bases and V by 2 bases; bases with no gene match: 6. The CDR3 is made up of 15 amino acids. CDR1 is ENHRY, CDR2 SYGVKD, per germline. The CDR3 bases are TGTGCCATCAGTGAGGGCAGGGGGCAGGGTCAGCCCCAGCATTTT. It encodes CAISEGRGQGQPQHF.

The CDR3 sequence is CAISGQGVGGDTQYF. CDR3 coding DNA: TGTGCCATCAGCGGACAGGGGGTAGGAGGAGATACGCAGTATTTT. This chain links TRBV10-3 with TRBJ2-3, with 10 bases matching TRBD1. The CDR3 runs 15 residues. J was trimmed by 5 bases and V by 6 bases; bases with no gene match: 8. Germline CDR1 reads ENHRY; CDR2 reads SYGVKD.

This clonotype showed up many times. This rearrangement joins TRBV27 to TRBJ2-5, with D hard to call. This CDR3 comprises 13 residues. V was cut by 8 bases and J by 5 bases, with 15 bases left in between. Germline CDR1 is MNHEY and CDR2 is SMNVEV (reference sequence). The CDR3 bases are TGTGCCAGCTCCATAAGGGTTGGTGAGACCCAGTACTTC. It codes for CASSIRVGETQYF.

This clonotype has just a few counts. CDR3 region: CASSLGGPPPNEQFF. CDR3 DNA sequence: TGTGCCAGCAGTTTAGGCGGGCCCCCTCCCAATGAGCAGTTCTTC. The chain uses TRBV12-3 or TRBV12-4 and TRBJ2-1; a weak D match, TRBD2 (5 bases). This CDR3 contains 15 residues. The V and J ends lost 1 base and 6 bases respectively, with 13 bases between them.

This clonotype was seen a handful of times. The chain joins TRBV12-3 or TRBV12-4 to TRBJ1-1; TRBD1 matches at 8 bases. The V and J ends lost 5 bases and 6 bases, in that order; junction bases with no gene match: 8. There are 14 residues in the CDR3. CDR3 region: CASSPRGQGSEAFF. The CDR3 nucleotides read TGTGCCAGCAGTCCCCGAGGACAGGGCTCTGAAGCTTTCTTT.

This clonotype was picked up one time. The V call is TRBV20-1, the J call TRBJ2-1, with 12 bases aligning to TRBD2. The CDR3 spans 13 residues. Per germline, CDR1 DFQATT and CDR2 SNEGSKA (reference sequence). V was clipped by 6 bases and J by 8 bases; unmatched bases: 5. CDR3 coding DNA: TGCAGTGCGACTAGCGGGAGTAACGATGAGCAGTTCTTC. Its translation is CSATSGSNDEQFF.

The sample holds a few counts of this clonotype. Written as DNA, the CDR3 is TGTGCCAGCAGCTTGACAGAAGATGGCTACACCTTC. Residues: CASSLTEDGYTF. The chain employs TRBV7-9 and TRBJ1-2; TRBD1 might be the D (5 bases). This CDR3 has 12 amino acids. Germline V gene lookup returns CDR1 SEHNR and CDR2 FQNEAQ (reference sequence). The V gene lost 3 bases and the J gene lost 6 bases, with 8 bases spanning the gap.

This clonotype was counted a single time. The chain carries TRBV6-5 and TRBJ2-7; TRBD1 is a possible D gene (6 bases). V lost 4 bases to trimming and J lost 3 bases, with 13 bases between them. CDR3 size: 14 residues. Germline V gene data show CDR1 as MNHEY and CDR2 as SVGAGI. CDR3 sequence reads: CASSSRDKDYEQYV. In DNA form, the CDR3 reads TGTGCCAGCAGTTCCCGGGACAAGGACTACGAGCAGTACGTC.

CDR3 sequence reads: CASSPGDFSNQPQHF. For the CDR3, the DNA is TGTGCCAGCTCCCCGGGGGACTTTAGCAATCAGCCCCAGCATTTT. This chain joins TRBV18 and TRBJ1-5; the D gene is possibly TRBD1 (5 bases). The CDR3 is 15 amino acids. Trimming removed 6 bases at V and 0 bases at J, with 12 bases between. Germline V lookup: CDR1 KGHSH, CDR2 LQKENI.

The chain has TRBV29-1 and TRBJ2-1; TRBD2 matches at 8 bases. V trimming: 5 bases; J trimming: 2 bases; junction bases outside the gene matches: 5. This CDR3 has 14 residues. Per the germline V gene, CDR1 is SQVTM and CDR2 is ANQGSEA. The CDR3 sequence is CSVSIAGPYNEQFF. CDR3 bases: TGCAGCGTTTCTATAGCGGGGCCCTACAATGAGCAGTTCTTC.

The chain is built from TRBV20-1 and TRBJ2-5; 7 positions agree with TRBD2. Losses at the gene ends were 0 bases for V and 4 bases for J; bases not matched to a gene: 5. This CDR3 has 14 amino acids. Looked up from germline, CDR1 is DFQATT and CDR2 is SNEGSKA (reference sequence). CDR3 protein: CSAREASGVETQYF. The DNA for the CDR3 is TGCAGTGCTAGAGAGGCTAGCGGCGTAGAGACCCAGTACTTC.